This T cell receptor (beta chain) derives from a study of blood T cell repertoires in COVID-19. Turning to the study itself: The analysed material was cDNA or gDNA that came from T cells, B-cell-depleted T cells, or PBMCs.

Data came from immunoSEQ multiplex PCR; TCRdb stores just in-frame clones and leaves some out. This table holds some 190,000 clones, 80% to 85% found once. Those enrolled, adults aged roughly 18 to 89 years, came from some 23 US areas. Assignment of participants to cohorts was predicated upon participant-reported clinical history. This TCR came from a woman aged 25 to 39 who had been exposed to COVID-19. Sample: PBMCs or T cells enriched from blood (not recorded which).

CDR3 amino acids: CASSYGQGSYNEQFF. CDR3 bases: TGTGCCAGTAGCTACGGACAGGGAAGCTACAATGAGCAGTTCTTC. The chain employs TRBV19 and TRBJ2-1; 8 positions agree with TRBD1. The V and J ends lost 6 bases and 3 bases, in that order; junction bases with no gene match: 7. This CDR3 spans 15 amino acids. Germline V gene sequence: CDR1 LNHDA, CDR2 SQIVND (reference sequence).